The TCR beta chain described here comes from a study of vaccination effects on CD4 cells after COVID-19. Study context: Every participant took two doses of the BNT162b2 or mRNA-1273 vaccine. General study results and limits: Of the vaccine-induced clones from healthy vaccinees, merely 1 of 255 recognized common cold coronaviruses as well. Marked clonal contraction was seen late after vaccination (in both infection- and vaccine-induced clones).

The CDR3 consists of 13 residues. Germline V CDR1 and CDR2: SGHTA, FQGNSA. Trimming removed 5 bases at V and 4 bases at J, with 8 bases between. Before sequencing, viral peptide pools were used by the ViraFEST assay to expand antigen-specific CD4+ T cells. The culture ran for 10 to 11 days, and then CD4+ T cells were isolated. Vaccinated recipients, who were negative for nucleocapsid antibodies, had no history of SARS-CoV-2 infection. On days 3 and 7, fresh IL-2 medium replaced half the medium. This clone was seen only a few times. Its matching antigen is unknown. Here immunoSEQ multiplex PCR was the method, and the copy in TCRdb shows in-frame clones only, minus some. The sample gives about 55,000 clones, roughly 76% of which show up once; 15% to 20% is in the top ten.

The starting material was CD4+ T cells from PBMCs cultured with SARS-CoV-2 spike peptides, obtained before COVID-19 vaccination. The origin of this receptor is a human donor who received a COVID-19 vaccine. The chain couples TRBV7-2 to TRBJ2-2; no firm D call. The CDR3 here is CASSRDFTGELFF. The CDR3, as DNA: TGTGCCAGCAGCCGAGACTTCACCGGGGAGCTGTTTTTT.